Listed below are T cell receptor beta chains from one sample, sequenced in a study of T cells in Graves' hyperthyroidism and ophthalmopathy. TCRdb called the multiplex PCR reads again in MiXCR, with one record for every CDR3 protein. The sample consists of about 460,000 distinct CDR3 sequences, roughly 22% of them appearing once. The specimen was blood. These receptors were taken from a woman in her 70s with Graves' ophthalmopathy. Each CDR3 is given with its conserved first and last residue. D genes are given only for firm matches. Where a row states a size, it is once, few, many or the class of an expanded clone; other rows omit it.

TRBD1	once	TRBV19	TRBJ2-2	CASIPRTGLTGELFF	TGTGCCAGTATACCACGGACAGGGCTCACCGGGGAGCTGTTTTTT
TRBD1	few	TRBV7-2	TRBJ2-7	CASIEDRGPYEQYF	TGTGCCAGCATCGAGGACAGGGGTCCCTACGAGCAGTACTTC
TRBD2	few	TRBV19	TRBJ2-1	CASSPSGSLTGEQFF	TGTGCCAGTAGCCCGAGCGGGAGTTTGACCGGGGAGCAGTTCTTC
NA	many	TRBV2	TRBJ1-5	CASSEARQDNQPQHF	TGTGCCAGCAGTGAAGCTCGACAGGACAATCAGCCCCAGCATTTT
TRBD1	NA	TRBV6-1	TRBJ2-1	CASSDLGQGFNEQFF	TGTGCCAGCAGTGACTTGGGACAGGGGTTTAATGAGCAGTTCTTC
NA	few	TRBV30	TRBJ2-3	CAWSPLIGSHWDTQYF	TGTGCCTGGAGCCCACTCATCGGGAGTCATTGGGATACGCAGTATTTT
NA	many	TRBV18	TRBJ2-5	CASSPLGGETQYF	TGTGCCAGCTCACCGCTGGGAGGAGAGACCCAGTACTTC
NA	many	TRBV2	TRBJ1-1	CASRPGRMNTEAFF	TGTGCCAGCAGGCCGGGACGGATGAACACTGAAGCTTTCTTT
NA	NA	TRBV9	TRBJ2-1	CASSVGLRAYNEQFF	TGTGCCAGCAGCGTAGGGTTAAGGGCCTACAATGAGCAGTTCTTC
NA	NA	TRBV30	TRBJ1-4	CAWRDGPINEKLFF	TGTGCCTGGAGAGACGGGCCGATAAATGAAAAACTGTTTTTT
NA	NA	TRBV5-1	TRBJ1-5	CASSLEAGNQPQHF	TGCGCCAGCAGCTTGGAAGCAGGGAATCAGCCCCAGCATTTT
NA	few	TRBV30	TRBJ2-3	CAWSHMGPQMPQYF	TGTGCCTGGAGTCATATGGGGCCACAGATGCCGCAGTATTTT
TRBD1	NA	TRBV11-1	TRBJ2-3	CASSLTGPTDTQYF	TGTGCCAGCAGCTTGACAGGGCCCACAGATACGCAGTATTTT
TRBD2	many	TRBV12-3/TRBV12-4	TRBJ2-1	CASSFLAGGSGNEQFF	TGTGCCAGCAGTTTTCTAGCGGGAGGGTCAGGGAATGAGCAGTTCTTC
NA	NA	TRBV28	TRBJ2-5	CASRGPWETQYF	TGTGCCAGCCGGGGTCCGTGGGAGACCCAGTACTTC
NA	many	TRBV12-3/TRBV12-4	TRBJ2-5	CASTNMWGRRETQYF	TGTGCCAGCACCAATATGTGGGGTAGGCGAGAGACCCAGTACTTC
NA	many	TRBV2	TRBJ1-2	CASRRALRGYTF	TGTGCCAGCCGACGGGCCCTAAGAGGCTACACCTTC
NA	NA	TRBV7-9	TRBJ1-2	CASSSGMLGGYTF	TGTGCCAGCAGCTCAGGGATGCTGGGTGGCTACACCTTC
NA	few	TRBV3-1	TRBJ2-2	CASRSPRRSGANTGELFF	TGTGCCAGCAGGTCACCGAGGAGGTCGGGGGCGAACACCGGGGAGCTGTTTTTT
NA	few	TRBV5-1	TRBJ2-7	CASSPKAQASYEQYF	TGCGCCAGCAGCCCGAAGGCACAGGCTAGCTACGAGCAGTACTTC
NA	few	TRBV6-2/TRBV6-3	TRBJ1-4	CASSYLNLGGNEKLFF	TGTGCCAGCAGTTACTTGAACCTCGGCGGGAATGAAAAACTGTTTTTT
NA	many	TRBV11-2	TRBJ2-3	CASSLGEAGTDTQYF	TGTGCCAGCAGCCTTGGCGAAGCTGGGACAGATACGCAGTATTTT
NA	NA	TRBV5-1	TRBJ1-6	CASSTDSYNSPLHF	TGCGCCAGCAGCACGGACAGCTATAATTCACCCCTCCACTTT
NA	few	TRBV28	TRBJ1-2	CASSLYGQSYGYTF	TGTGCCAGCAGTTTGTACGGACAGTCCTATGGCTACACCTTC
NA	NA	TRBV12-5	TRBJ2-5	CASGLTGPPGATQYF	TGTGCTAGTGGTCTTACGGGACCTCCGGGTGCGACCCAGTACTTC
NA	NA	TRBV12-3/TRBV12-4	TRBJ2-5	CASSWVRDRPEETQYF	TGTGCCAGCAGTTGGGTCCGCGACAGACCAGAAGAGACCCAGTACTTC
TRBD2	NA	TRBV6-1	TRBJ2-1	CASSSGTSGIANEQFF	TGTGCCAGCAGTTCCGGGACTAGCGGGATAGCAAATGAGCAGTTCTTC
TRBD1	NA	TRBV20-1	TRBJ2-5	CSAPGQGVETQYF	TGCAGTGCTCCAGGACAGGGGGTTGAGACCCAGTACTTC
TRBD2	NA	TRBV9	TRBJ2-1	CASSVESGVLNEQFF	TGTGCCAGCAGCGTAGAGAGCGGGGTGTTGAATGAGCAGTTCTTC
NA	NA	TRBV30	TRBJ2-3	CAWALGLPGEDTQYF	TGTGCCTGGGCCCTTGGGCTCCCGGGGGAAGATACGCAGTATTTT
TRBD2	NA	TRBV11-3	TRBJ2-7	CASSFDGRRYEQYF	TGTGCCAGCAGCTTCGACGGGAGGAGGTACGAGCAGTACTTC
NA	few	TRBV5-8	TRBJ2-1	CASSKKQGIDNEQFF	TGTGCCAGCAGCAAAAAACAGGGAATCGACAATGAGCAGTTCTTC
NA	few	TRBV9	TRBJ2-3	CASSRDGRDTQYF	TGTGCCAGCAGCCGGGACGGTCGCGATACGCAGTATTTT
TRBD1	few	TRBV5-1	TRBJ2-3	CASSLNGQGGMDTQYF	TGCGCCAGCAGCTTAAATGGACAGGGGGGAATGGATACGCAGTATTTT
NA	NA	TRBV30	TRBJ2-3	CAWSVTGGSTDTQYF	TGTGCCTGGAGTGTAACGGGCGGGAGCACAGATACGCAGTATTTT
TRBD1	NA	TRBV10-2	TRBJ1-6	CASANTGESPLHF	TGCGCCAGCGCTAATACAGGGGAATCACCCCTCCACTTT
NA	NA	TRBV29-1	TRBJ2-5	CRGETQYF	TGCAGGGGGGAGACCCAGTACTTC